This T cell receptor beta chain was retrieved from a study of blood T cell repertoires in COVID-19 (dated by TCRdb to 2018 to 2020). For the study in its entirety: Samples from collaborators originated in the United States, Italy and Spain and spanned both the acute and convalescent phases of COVID-19. The material from the prospective study consisted of cDNA or gDNA derived from T cells, B-cell-depleted T cells, or PBMCs. Subjects who had been exposed to COVID-19, were actively infected with it, or had recovered from it provided the deeply sampled blood TCRbeta repertoires that made up the dataset. A freely available public database, intended as a resource for researchers studying the immune response to SARS-CoV-2, is where the repertoires were released. Samples came from the ongoing ImmuneRACE study (first 160 participants) plus 1,254 subjects from 6 global collaborators. A de-identified subject ID, COVID-19 status, age in years and sex were almost always included in the sample metadata. HLA class I and class II types, where available, came from metadata supplied by the sample provider rather than from assay-based typing.

Collaborating institutions collected whole blood in K2EDTA tubes following their own protocols. For TCRbeta analysis, collaborator samples were shipped as frozen whole blood, as isolated PBMCs, or as DNA extracted from either sample type. Based on the germline V gene, the CDR1 and CDR2 sequences are SGHTA and FQGTGA. Its CDR3 holds 21 amino acids, cysteine through phenylalanine. The DNA shown is the 63-base CDR3, in frame from base 1. The junction shows trimming of 6 bases on V and 0 bases on J, and the gene matches do not reach 16 bases of it. The immunoSEQ Assay, a bias-controlled multiplex PCR, was used to amplify TCRbeta CDR3 regions from genomic DNA. The paper's data handling went like this. The number of nucleated cells in each sample was estimated from the amplification of reference gene primers within the assay. To quantify the absolute abundance of each unique TCRbeta CDR3 rearrangement, sequence reads were collapsed and filtered. For each sample, productive Simpson clonality was calculated by taking the square root of Simpson's diversity index across productive rearrangements. Here the immuneACCESS table is served through TCRdb, limited to in-frame sequences with V and J called. Missing clones are a known gap in these copies; in checked studies unresolved V genes cover under half, and the rest lacks a known reason. V and J calls and clone size are those listed in that table; D and trimming were worked out from the DNA. The sample contains roughly 120,000 clones, approximately 87% of them found a single time. The ten largest clones add up to roughly 18% of the sample.

About this clone: The target of this receptor is not known. No quality values exist for individual bases; no much larger clone is one base distant.

Findings and caveats that apply to the study as a whole: How much clinical and demographic metadata was included differed by source and by participant, and the metadata was provided uncurated.

The sequenced sample consisted of peripheral blood. Here the chain combines TRBV7-3 and TRBJ2-3, and 15 junction bases match TRBD2. The sequence was obtained from a woman aged 55-75 years with acute or convalescent COVID-19. This receptor carries the CDR3 CASSIGWSGLAGGPSTDTQYF. At the DNA level, the sequence is TGTGCCAGCAGTATAGGGTGGTCGGGACTAGCGGGAGGCCCTAGCACAGATACGCAGTATTTT.